Listed here is a single T cell receptor beta chain. The study sampled blood at baseline, cycle 4 day 1, and cycle 7 day 1. This specimen comes from a study of OX40 agonist ivuxolimab in advanced cancers. The method was immunoSEQ multiplex PCR; TCRdb's version includes in-frame clones alone and lacks a portion of them. Of tens of thousands of clones listed, almost 85% are singletons. The material was CD4+ or CD8+ T cells sorted from blood, obtained in a trial of the OX40 agonist ivuxolimab. The TCR originated in an adult with an advanced solid tumor such as melanoma, head and neck, liver or kidney cancer.

This CDR3 is CASSVGLSGANVLTF. As DNA, the CDR3 is TGTGCCAGTAGTGTTGGTCTCTCTGGGGCCAACGTCCTGACTTTC. The chain couples TRBV19 to TRBJ2-6; D is undetermined. The V end lost 5 bases, the J end lost 0 bases, and 8 bases lay between the germline ends. CDR3 length: 15 amino acids. Per the germline V gene, CDR1 is LNHDA and CDR2 is SQIVND (reference sequence).